This TCR delta chain is drawn from a study of gamma-delta chains in newborns, infants, children. In the study overall: Polyclonal expansion of innate γδ T cells after birth follows microbial exposure.

TCRdb called clones anew from the reads with CATT. This sample has about 11,000 delta-chain clones, with approximately 9% found just once. The CDR3 loop spans 17 amino acids. Germline trimming cut 3 bases from V and 5 bases from J; bases unmatched to any gene: 11. In germline, CDR1 is GEAIGNYY, CDR2 EKD. This clone is medium-sized in the sample. The V gene is TRDV2, the J gene TRDJ1; 13 bases match TRDD3. Sequences were obtained from blood. The clonotype comes from a child who was a newborn, infant or young child, either healthy, febrile or measles-vaccinated (not recorded which). Written as DNA, the CDR3 is TGTGCCTGTGACCCTCTAGACTGGGGGATACGCTCGGATAAACTCATCTTT. As protein: CACDPLDWGIRSDKLIF.